This TCR beta chain was recorded in a study of identical twins. Addition of a universal primer site occurred through template switching, and cDNA carried unique molecular identifiers. MiXCR was run by TCRdb on the 5' RACE reads, yielding one entry per CDR3 protein. The table includes roughly 720,000 distinct CDR3 sequences, about 20% detected once. Germline CDR1 reads SGHRS; CDR2 reads YFSETQ. V lost 2 bases, J lost 6 bases, and 12 bases lay in between. The CDR3 contains 14 residues. The same sample was also studied in work on T cells expressing NK-cell markers. That work contributes: These clonotypes also led the CD3+CD56-NKG2C+ fraction in four donors. Expanded NKG2C+ T cell clones had unclear HCMV specificity.

This clonotype was obtained from a woman under 30 in good health. Material: PBMCs. The chain is built from TRBV5-1 and TRBJ1-3; no definite D call. The DNA for the CDR3 is TGCGCCAGCAGCTTCAGGTCTCAGGAAAACACCATATATTTT. Amino acids: CASSFRSQENTIYF.